Presented here are 11 T cell receptor beta chains from one specimen sequenced in a study of metastatic and nonmetastatic thyroid tumors. Thyroid surgery took place with no prior treatment in any patient. MiXCR re-clonotyped the PCR reads for TCRdb. The sample holds 4,500 to 6,000 clones, around 20% seen once. The sequencing sample was made of adjacent normal tissue. The receptor set was obtained from a female donor with papillary thyroid cancer or a benign thyroid nodule (not recorded which). Some clones in this sample may be carry-over from other donors' samples.

This clone is medium-sized. The chain uses TRBV20-1 and TRBJ1-2, with 7 nucleotides matching TRBD1. This CDR3 region has 14 residues. V shed 4 bases, J shed 10 bases, and the junction held 15 bases outside the gene matches. Germline loops: CDR1 DFQATT, CDR2 SNEGSKA (reference sequence). The CDR3 sequence is CSAIPYSGTVAYTF. The CDR3 DNA reads TGCAGTGCTATACCGTACTCCGGGACAGTTGCCTACACCTTC.

A few counts support this clone. The chain recombines TRBV7-3 with TRBJ1-6; D possibly corresponds to TRBD1 (5 bases). The CDR3 spans 14 residues. The V and J ends lost 4 bases and 8 bases respectively, with 12 bases between them. Germline values: CDR1 SGHTA, CDR2 FQGTGA. CDR3 loop: CASSYGTNHSPLHF. CDR3 sequence (DNA): TGTGCCAGCAGCTACGGGACGAATCATTCACCCCTCCACTTT. Combining the CDR3 with reference TRBV7-3 and TRBJ1-6 gives the whole variable domain GAGVSQTPSNKVTEKGKYVELRCDPISGHTALYWYRQSLGQGPEFLIYFQGTGAADDSGLPNDRFFAVRPEGSVSTLKIQRTERGDSAVYLCASSYGTNHSPLHFGNGTRLTVT.

This clone was recorded a few times. This chain connects TRBV7-2 to TRBJ1-5, with a tentative D call TRBD1 (5 bases). There are 14 residues in the CDR3. V gave up 5 bases and J gave up 7 bases, with 15 bases separating them. Germline CDR1 SGHTA, CDR2 FQGNSA. Here the CDR3 reads CASSPGGPGQPQHF. The DNA for the CDR3 is TGTGCCAGCAGCCCTGGGGGACCAGGGCAGCCCCAGCATTTT.

As concerns this clone: At one boundary the junction diverges from the germline segment, which might be a read error. The chain is built from TRBV11-2 and TRBJ2-6; D may correspond to TRBD1 or TRBD2 (5 bases each). The CDR3 has 17 amino acids. Germline assignment: CDR1 SGHAT and CDR2 FQNNGV. The CDR3 protein is CASSLVQGAVGANVMTF. CDR3 bases: TGTGCCAGCAGCTTAGTCCAAGGGGCTGTCGGGGCAAACGTCATGACTTTC.

By share, this clone counts as medium-sized (0.01 to 0.1%). The chain employs TRBV25-1 and TRBJ1-4; 7 positions agree with TRBD1. This CDR3 is built from 13 residues. Losses at the gene ends were 10 bases for V and 7 bases for J; bases not matched to a gene: 9. Germline loops: CDR1 MGHDK, CDR2 SYGVNS. The CDR3 here is CATTGTAREKLFF. For the CDR3, the DNA is TGTGCCACCACCGGGACAGCCCGTGAAAAACTGTTTTTT.

This clone was found a few times. An end of the junction differs from the germline gene, which may be a read error. This rearrangement joins TRBV6-1 to TRBJ1-1; D gene ambiguous. Germline V gene lookup returns CDR1 MNHNS and CDR2 SASEGT. The CDR3 extends over 14 amino acids. The CDR3 loop reads CASSVDGTNTESFF. CDR3 DNA: TGCGCCAGCAGTGTGGACGGAACTAACACTGAATCTTTCTTT.

The table lists this clone with a few counts. The CDR3 end shows no conserved phenylalanine or tryptophan, and so a read error is likely. The chain recombines TRBV6-2 or TRBV6-3 with TRBJ1-2; no reliable D call. Per the germline V gene, CDR1 is MNHEY and CDR2 is SVGEGT. There are 13 residues in the CDR3. With 2 bases removed from V and 5 bases from J, the gap between germline ends came to 9 bases. DNA for the CDR3: TGTGCCAGCAGTTACACATCCCTTTATGGCTACACCTCT. Translation gives CASSYTSLYGYTS.

This clone is deemed medium-sized. The J gene is TRBJ2-7, the V gene TRBV7-2, with D unclear. Trimming took 2 bases from V and 1 from J, leaving 9 bases between them. The CDR3 has 14 residues. The germline V gene has CDR1 SGHTA and CDR2 FQGNSA. The chain's CDR3 is CASSLRSESYEQYF. The CDR3 region has the DNA TGTGCCAGCAGCTTACGCTCAGAGTCCTACGAGCAGTACTTC.

In its sample, this clone is medium-sized. The rearrangement links TRBV20-1 to TRBJ2-3, with D possibly being TRBD2 (6 bases). The CDR3 is 15 amino acids. Germline V gene data show CDR1 as DFQATT and CDR2 as SNEGSKA (reference sequence). The V and J ends lost 5 bases and 1 base respectively, with 16 bases between them. CDR3: CSAPTSASGTDTQYF. DNA of the CDR3: TGCAGTGCTCCCACCTCGGCTAGCGGCACAGATACGCAGTATTTT.

By frequency in the sample, this clone is large. The chain is built from TRBV24-1 and TRBJ1-4; D is ambiguous. V lost 11 bases and J lost 3, with 9 bases in between. CDR1 KGHDR and CDR2 SFDVKD come from the germline V gene. The CDR3 loop spans 12 amino acids. CDR3: CAIGSANEKLFF. The CDR3 DNA reads TGTGCCATCGGTTCGGCTAATGAAAAACTGTTTTTT.

This clone is medium-sized (0.01 to 0.1%) within its sample. The chain uses TRBV11-1 and TRBJ2-3; D unresolved. Germline V lookup: CDR1 SGHAT, CDR2 FQDESV (reference sequence). V gave up 1 base and J gave up 2 bases, with 7 bases separating them. The CDR3 totals 14 residues. The CDR3 coding sequence is TGTGCCAGCAGCTTAGACAGATACACAGATACGCAGTATTTT. Encoded protein: CASSLDRYTDTQYF.